The clone carrying this TCR beta chain was detected only once. The sample comes from a study of shared T cell receptors in the human thymus. Germline V CDR1 and CDR2: MGHRA, YSYEKL. The CDR3 loop spans 18 amino acids. Trimming removed 2 bases from V and 4 bases from J; junction bases left unmatched: 12. The table came from immunoSEQ multiplex PCR; TCRdb's copy has only in-frame clones and leaves some out. The sample shows about 380,000 clones, roughly 94% of them seen only once. The clonotype originates from a human donor. Sequenced sample: thymocytes. V and J are TRBV4-1 and TRBJ2-1, with 9 bases aligning to TRBD2. Here the CDR3 DNA reads TGCGCCAGCAGCCAATCCATCGTCGGGACTAGCAGTTACAATGAGCAGTTCTTC. Protein: CASSQSIVGTSSYNEQFF.